This is a list of T cell receptor beta chains from one sample in a study of blood T cell repertoires in COVID-19. Repertoires were generated with immunoSEQ multiplex PCR, while TCRdb's copy carries only in-frame clones and drops some. The sample holds under 200,000 clones, more than 75% seen once. What was sequenced was peripheral blood. These receptors were obtained from a man in his forties with active or convalescent COVID-19. Each CDR3 is given with its conserved first and last residue. Each record gives: J gene, clone size, V gene, D gene, CDR3 protein, CDR3 DNA. A D gene is named only where the DNA matches it firmly. Size values are once, few and many counts, or a class for expanded clones, and some rows have none.

j_call: TRBJ2-3; clone_size: .; v_call: TRBV19; d_call: .; cdr3_aa: CASSISRSTDTQYF; cdr3_nt: TGTGCCAGTAGTATTTCGAGAAGCACAGATACGCAGTATTTT
j_call: TRBJ1-2; clone_size: .; v_call: TRBV3-1/TRBV3-2; d_call: .; cdr3_aa: CASSHTGNLDGYTF; cdr3_nt: TGTGCCAGCAGCCACACAGGCAACTTAGACGGCTACACCTTC
j_call: TRBJ2-7; clone_size: .; v_call: TRBV5-4; d_call: .; cdr3_aa: CASSLQGFGEQYF; cdr3_nt: TGTGCCAGCAGCCTGCAGGGATTCGGCGAGCAGTACTTC
j_call: TRBJ2-2; clone_size: .; v_call: TRBV5-1; d_call: TRBD2; cdr3_aa: CASSFYSGRADTGELFF; cdr3_nt: TGCGCCAGCAGCTTCTATAGCGGGAGGGCCGACACCGGGGAGCTGTTTTTT
j_call: TRBJ2-6; clone_size: .; v_call: TRBV2; d_call: .; cdr3_aa: CASSGLGLSSGANVLTF; cdr3_nt: TGTGCCAGCAGTGGGCTGGGACTCAGCTCTGGGGCCAACGTCCTGACTTTC
j_call: TRBJ2-1; clone_size: .; v_call: TRBV28; d_call: TRBD2; cdr3_aa: CASTLGGRGEQFF; cdr3_nt: TGTGCCAGCACCCTTGGGGGGAGGGGTGAGCAGTTCTTC
j_call: TRBJ1-6; clone_size: .; v_call: TRBV9; d_call: .; cdr3_aa: CASSDEPNSPLHF; cdr3_nt: TGTGCCAGCAGCGACGAGCCGAATTCACCCCTCCACTTT
j_call: TRBJ1-3; clone_size: once; v_call: TRBV30; d_call: .; cdr3_aa: CAWSVQGISGNTIYF; cdr3_nt: TGTGCCTGGAGTGTTCAGGGGATCTCTGGAAACACCATATATTTT
j_call: TRBJ2-7; clone_size: .; v_call: TRBV3-1/TRBV3-2; d_call: .; cdr3_aa: CASSQPIAGEQYF; cdr3_nt: TGTGCCAGCAGCCAACCTATCGCAGGTGAGCAGTACTTC
j_call: TRBJ2-1; clone_size: .; v_call: TRBV19; d_call: TRBD2; cdr3_aa: CASSKRRSTSGYRYNEQFF; cdr3_nt: TGTGCCAGTAGTAAACGCCGATCGACTAGCGGATATCGGTACAATGAGCAGTTCTTC
j_call: TRBJ2-3; clone_size: .; v_call: TRBV7-8; d_call: .; cdr3_aa: CASSSSEGIGTDTQYF; cdr3_nt: TGTGCCAGCAGCTCTAGCGAAGGGATTGGCACAGATACGCAGTATTTT
j_call: TRBJ1-1; clone_size: .; v_call: TRBV9; d_call: TRBD1; cdr3_aa: CASSVEGGPRYTEAFF; cdr3_nt: TGTGCCAGCAGCGTAGAAGGGGGCCCGCGGTACACTGAAGCTTTCTTT
j_call: TRBJ2-7; clone_size: .; v_call: TRBV5-5; d_call: TRBD1; cdr3_aa: CASSSPGQGKISF; cdr3_nt: TGTGCCAGCAGCTCCCCCGGACAGGGGAAAATCAGCTTC
j_call: TRBJ1-4; clone_size: .; v_call: TRBV28; d_call: TRBD1; cdr3_aa: CASSPTGYAANEKLFF; cdr3_nt: TGTGCCAGCAGCCCGACAGGGTATGCAGCTAATGAAAAACTGTTTTTT
j_call: TRBJ2-7; clone_size: .; v_call: TRBV6-6; d_call: .; cdr3_aa: CASSYAPTSYEQYF; cdr3_nt: TGTGCCAGCAGTTACGCCCCCACTTCATACGAGCAGTACTTC
j_call: TRBJ1-1; clone_size: .; v_call: TRBV6-5; d_call: .; cdr3_aa: CASKSQGNTEAFF; cdr3_nt: TGTGCCAGCAAATCACAGGGGAACACTGAAGCTTTCTTT
j_call: TRBJ2-7; clone_size: .; v_call: TRBV27; d_call: .; cdr3_aa: CASSYRSSYEQYF; cdr3_nt: TGTGCCAGCAGTTATAGGAGCTCCTACGAGCAGTACTTC
j_call: TRBJ1-6; clone_size: .; v_call: TRBV5-6; d_call: TRBD1; cdr3_aa: CASSPLDRSNSPLHF; cdr3_nt: TGTGCCAGCAGCCCTTTGGACAGGTCTAATTCACCCCTCCACTTT
j_call: TRBJ1-2; clone_size: .; v_call: TRBV19; d_call: TRBD1; cdr3_aa: CASSMEDRGGGYTF; cdr3_nt: TGTGCCAGTAGTATGGAGGACAGGGGAGGAGGCTACACCTTC
j_call: TRBJ2-7; clone_size: .; v_call: TRBV2; d_call: TRBD1; cdr3_aa: CASRPTGTGYGYEQYF; cdr3_nt: TGTGCCAGCAGACCGACCGGGACAGGGTATGGGTACGAGCAGTACTTC
j_call: TRBJ2-1; clone_size: .; v_call: TRBV28; d_call: TRBD1; cdr3_aa: CASSPQGQGVYNEQFF; cdr3_nt: TGTGCCAGCAGTCCTCAAGGACAGGGCGTATACAATGAGCAGTTCTTC
j_call: TRBJ2-5; clone_size: .; v_call: TRBV7-8; d_call: TRBD2; cdr3_aa: CASRRLAGGVGGETQYF; cdr3_nt: TGTGCCAGCAGACGACTAGCGGGGGGCGTTGGGGGAGAGACCCAGTACTTC
j_call: TRBJ1-2; clone_size: once; v_call: TRBV19; d_call: .; cdr3_aa: CASSFATGYGYTF; cdr3_nt: TGTGCCAGTAGTTTCGCGACAGGCTATGGCTACACCTTC
j_call: TRBJ1-4; clone_size: .; v_call: TRBV5-1; d_call: .; cdr3_aa: CASSQQGNEKLFF; cdr3_nt: TGCGCCAGCAGCCAACAGGGCAATGAAAAACTGTTTTTT
j_call: TRBJ1-2; clone_size: .; v_call: TRBV6-5; d_call: .; cdr3_aa: CASSYGGAGYTF; cdr3_nt: TGTGCCAGCAGTTACGGAGGGGCTGGCTACACCTTC
j_call: TRBJ1-4; clone_size: once; v_call: TRBV5-1; d_call: .; cdr3_aa: CASSLGSTGAPNEKLFF; cdr3_nt: TGCGCCAGCAGCTTGGGATCCACGGGAGCACCTAATGAAAAACTGTTTTTT
j_call: TRBJ1-2; clone_size: .; v_call: TRBV7-8; d_call: TRBD1; cdr3_aa: CASSPRDRVIGYTF; cdr3_nt: TGTGCCAGCAGCCCCCGGGACAGGGTGATAGGCTACACCTTC
j_call: TRBJ2-3; clone_size: .; v_call: TRBV19; d_call: .; cdr3_aa: CASSSTSGTQYF; cdr3_nt: TGTGCCAGTAGTTCTACTAGTGGCACGCAGTATTTT
j_call: TRBJ1-1; clone_size: .; v_call: TRBV24-1; d_call: .; cdr3_aa: CATSDSRNTEAFF; cdr3_nt: TGTGCCACCAGTGATTCTAGGAACACTGAAGCTTTCTTT
j_call: TRBJ2-7; clone_size: .; v_call: TRBV27; d_call: TRBD1; cdr3_aa: CASSFPTGTGIYEQYF; cdr3_nt: TGTGCCAGCAGTTTCCCGACCGGGACAGGGATCTACGAGCAGTACTTC
j_call: TRBJ1-2; clone_size: .; v_call: TRBV4-3; d_call: .; cdr3_aa: CASSQLADNYGYTF; cdr3_nt: TGCGCCAGCAGCCAATTAGCCGATAACTATGGCTACACCTTC
j_call: TRBJ1-5; clone_size: .; v_call: TRBV5-4; d_call: TRBD1; cdr3_aa: CASSLQGGTNQPQHF; cdr3_nt: TGTGCCAGCAGCTTACAGGGGGGTACCAATCAGCCCCAGCATTTT
j_call: TRBJ2-3; clone_size: .; v_call: TRBV24-1; d_call: TRBD2; cdr3_aa: CATSDLALAGGEADTQYF; cdr3_nt: TGCGCCACCAGTGATTTGGCGCTAGCGGGAGGAGAGGCAGATACGCAGTATTTT
j_call: TRBJ1-3; clone_size: once; v_call: TRBV28; d_call: .; cdr3_aa: CASSYEGAGNTIYF; cdr3_nt: TGTGCCAGCAGTTACGAGGGGGCTGGAAACACCATATATTTT
j_call: TRBJ1-1; clone_size: .; v_call: TRBV25-1; d_call: .; cdr3_aa: CASSPGFPEAFF; cdr3_nt: TGTGCCAGCAGTCCAGGGTTCCCTGAAGCTTTCTTT
j_call: TRBJ2-1; clone_size: .; v_call: TRBV5-1; d_call: TRBD2; cdr3_aa: CASSPLAGEAYNEQFF; cdr3_nt: TGCGCCAGCAGCCCGCTAGCGGGGGAGGCCTACAATGAGCAGTTCTTC
j_call: TRBJ2-7; clone_size: once; v_call: TRBV18; d_call: TRBD2; cdr3_aa: CASSRKTSGDFSSYEQYF; cdr3_nt: TGTGCCAGCTCACGAAAGACTAGCGGAGACTTTAGCTCCTACGAGCAGTACTTC
j_call: TRBJ2-7; clone_size: .; v_call: TRBV7-2; d_call: .; cdr3_aa: CASSDYPDEQYF; cdr3_nt: TGTGCCAGCAGCGATTATCCGGACGAGCAGTACTTC
j_call: TRBJ1-6; clone_size: .; v_call: TRBV6-5; d_call: .; cdr3_aa: CASMEAMGSPLHF; cdr3_nt: TGTGCCAGCATGGAGGCCATGGGTTCACCCCTCCACTTT
j_call: TRBJ2-2; clone_size: .; v_call: TRBV27; d_call: .; cdr3_aa: CASSSGLRNTGELFF; cdr3_nt: TGTGCCAGCAGTTCGGGACTGCGGAACACCGGGGAGCTGTTTTTT
j_call: TRBJ2-2; clone_size: .; v_call: TRBV19; d_call: .; cdr3_aa: CASSLTGTAGELFF; cdr3_nt: TGTGCCAGTAGTCTCACAGGGACCGCCGGGGAGCTGTTTTTT
j_call: TRBJ1-1; clone_size: .; v_call: TRBV11-2; d_call: .; cdr3_aa: CASSVYTGPLNTEAFF; cdr3_nt: TGTGCCAGCAGCGTATATACCGGTCCCTTGAACACTGAAGCTTTCTTT
j_call: TRBJ2-2; clone_size: once; v_call: TRBV7-9; d_call: .; cdr3_aa: CASSLISGHSNTGELFF; cdr3_nt: TGTGCCAGCAGCTTGATCTCCGGACACTCGAACACCGGGGAGCTGTTTTTT
j_call: TRBJ2-7; clone_size: .; v_call: TRBV28; d_call: TRBD1; cdr3_aa: CASSLVGTGGYEQYF; cdr3_nt: TGTGCCAGCAGTTTAGTGGGGACAGGGGGCTACGAGCAGTACTTC
j_call: TRBJ1-1; clone_size: .; v_call: TRBV28; d_call: .; cdr3_aa: CASSLGQIFEAFF; cdr3_nt: TGTGCCAGCAGTTTGGGGCAGATTTTTGAAGCTTTCTTT
j_call: TRBJ2-7; clone_size: .; v_call: TRBV4-1; d_call: TRBD1; cdr3_aa: CASSKGQDVSYEQYF; cdr3_nt: TGCGCCAGCAGCAAAGGACAGGATGTATCCTACGAGCAGTACTTC
j_call: TRBJ1-5; clone_size: once; v_call: TRBV7-2; d_call: .; cdr3_aa: CASSPTSYSNQPQHF; cdr3_nt: TGTGCCAGCAGCCCGACAAGTTATAGCAATCAGCCCCAGCATTTT
j_call: TRBJ2-7; clone_size: .; v_call: TRBV6-5; d_call: .; cdr3_aa: CASRRDRYYEQYF; cdr3_nt: TGTGCCAGCAGGCGGGACCGATACTACGAGCAGTACTTC
j_call: TRBJ2-2; clone_size: .; v_call: TRBV5-1; d_call: TRBD1; cdr3_aa: CASSPGQGTGELFF; cdr3_nt: TGCGCCAGCAGCCCGGGACAGGGCACCGGGGAGCTGTTTTTT
j_call: TRBJ2-3; clone_size: .; v_call: TRBV9; d_call: .; cdr3_aa: CASGRGASTDTQYF; cdr3_nt: TGTGCCAGCGGGAGGGGGGCTAGCACAGATACGCAGTATTTT
j_call: TRBJ1-6; clone_size: .; v_call: TRBV3-1/TRBV3-2; d_call: .; cdr3_aa: CASSHPGGGGSYNSPLHF; cdr3_nt: TGTGCCAGCAGCCATCCCGGGGGAGGCGGTTCCTATAATTCACCCCTCCACTTT
j_call: TRBJ1-1; clone_size: .; v_call: TRBV4-3; d_call: TRBD1; cdr3_aa: CASSQDYSGTGIGVRDTEAFF; cdr3_nt: TGCGCCAGCAGCCAAGACTATTCCGGGACAGGGATCGGGGTAAGGGACACTGAAGCTTTCTTT
j_call: TRBJ2-7; clone_size: .; v_call: TRBV30; d_call: .; cdr3_aa: CAWMAGGPALGEQYF; cdr3_nt: TGTGCCTGGATGGCGGGTGGCCCGGCTTTGGGAGAGCAGTACTTC